The rows below give T cell receptor beta chains drawn from one sample of a study of blood T cell repertoires in COVID-19. Only in-frame clones appear in the TCRdb table, and some are missing; sequencing was by immunoSEQ multiplex PCR. The sample lists 250,000 to 300,000 clones; about 86% were seen once. The sequencing input was peripheral blood. These receptors originate from a woman between 55 and 75 years old with active or convalescent COVID-19. The CDR3 runs from the conserved cysteine through the conserved F or W. A D gene is named only where the DNA matches it firmly. The listing skips clone size in some rows; elsewhere it reads once, few, many or a size class.

cdr3_length j_call clone_size v_call d_call cdr3_nt cdr3_aa
14 TRBJ2-3 NA TRBV5-1 TRBD2 TGCGCCAGCAGCTTGGTAGCGGGGGCAGATACGCAGTATTTT CASSLVAGADTQYF
15 TRBJ1-5 once TRBV27 NA TGTGCCAGCAGCTCCCAACTGAGAAGCAATCAGCCCCAGCATTTT CASSSQLRSNQPQHF
15 TRBJ2-7 NA TRBV18 TRBD2 TGTGCCAGCTCACCAGGTGCGGGGGGCTCCTACGAGCAGTACTTC CASSPGAGGSYEQYF
14 TRBJ2-1 NA TRBV24-1 NA TGTGCCACCAGTGACCCTAGGTTGGCGGCTGAGCAGTTCTTC CATSDPRLAAEQFF
18 TRBJ2-2 NA TRBV10-3 TRBD2 TGTGCCATCAGTGAGATTGGGACTAGCGGGGGCCGAACCGGGGAGCTGTTTTTT CAISEIGTSGGRTGELFF
17 TRBJ1-1 NA TRBV7-3 NA TGTGCCAGCAGCCTAGCCTTTGGGGGAGCGGGGAACACTGAAGCTTTCTTT CASSLAFGGAGNTEAFF
13 TRBJ2-1 NA TRBV2 TRBD2 TGTGCCAGCTCGGGGGGAGGGTTCAATGAGCAGTTCTTC CASSGGGFNEQFF
15 TRBJ2-7 few TRBV7-6 NA TGTGCCAGCAGCTTAAGCGGGTCGGAATTTGGCGAGCAGTACTTC CASSLSGSEFGEQYF
15 TRBJ1-1 once TRBV14 NA TGTGCCAGCAGCCAAGTATTCGCCAGGGTCGCCGAAGCTTTCTTT CASSQVFARVAEAFF
15 TRBJ2-5 many TRBV5-1 TRBD2 TGCGCCAGCAGGACAGCGGGGGGGAGCTTGGAGACCCAGTACTTC CASRTAGGSLETQYF
15 TRBJ1-2 few TRBV7-2 TRBD1 TGTGCCAGCAGCTTAACACAGGGGGCGGGCTATGGCTACACCTTC CASSLTQGAGYGYTF
15 TRBJ1-2 NA TRBV29-1 TRBD1 TGCAGCGTTGTGTTTGGGCAGGGGGGTAACTATGGCTACACCTTC CSVVFGQGGNYGYTF
14 TRBJ1-2 NA TRBV4-3 NA TGCGCCAGCAGCCAAGATCGAGACAGGACTGGCTACACCTTC CASSQDRDRTGYTF
17 TRBJ1-3 few TRBV10-3 NA TGTGCCATCGAGAGTTCGGGCCGCCATTCGGGAGGAAACACCATATATTTT CAIESSGRHSGGNTIYF
17 TRBJ2-1 NA TRBV12-2 NA TGTGCAAGTCGCTCCGGACTAGCGGGGGCCCGACGCAATGAGCAGTTCTTC CASRSGLAGARRNEQFF
15 TRBJ1-2 NA TRBV28 TRBD1 TGTGCCAGCAGTTCGTGGGACAGGGACGGGTTCGGCTACACCTTC CASSSWDRDGFGYTF
15 TRBJ2-3 NA TRBV27 NA TGTGCCACCCGAAGAGCGGGTTCTAGCACAGATACGCAGTATTTT CATRRAGSSTDTQYF
13 TRBJ1-1 NA TRBV7-9 NA TGTGCCAGCAGCTTAGATGCAGGGGTTGAAGCTTTCTTT CASSLDAGVEAFF
16 TRBJ2-5 NA TRBV5-6 NA TGTGCCAGCAGCTTGCTCGGACTACCACCTCAAGAGACCCAGTACTTC CASSLLGLPPQETQYF
15 TRBJ1-2 NA TRBV19 NA TGTGCCAGTAGTATAGGCATTAGGGGGACCTATGGCTACACCTTC CASSIGIRGTYGYTF
15 TRBJ1-1 once TRBV7-8 TRBD1 TGTGCCAGCAGCCCCCGGGACAGGGGGTCGTGGGAAGCTTTCTTT CASSPRDRGSWEAFF
17 TRBJ2-3 few TRBV6-2/TRBV6-3 NA TGTGCCAGCAGTTACCAAGGGGGGGGAGGAATCACAGATACGCAGTATTTT CASSYQGGGGITDTQYF
13 TRBJ1-1 once TRBV12-3/TRBV12-4 NA TGTGCCAGCAGTTTAGGGGGGGACACTGAAGCTTTCTTT CASSLGGDTEAFF
10 TRBJ1-2 NA TRBV29-1 NA TGCAGCGTTGGGGGCAGGGTCAAGACCTTC CSVGGRVKTF
15 TRBJ2-7 NA TRBV5-1 TRBD1 TGCGCCAGCAGCTCCGGACAGGGAAGTTGGTACGAGCAGTACTTC CASSSGQGSWYEQYF
19 TRBJ2-5 NA TRBV4-3 TRBD1 TGCGCCAGCAGCCACCTACTGTTCGAGACAGGGGGCCCCCAAGAGACCCAGTACTTC CASSHLLFETGGPQETQYF
12 TRBJ1-1 NA TRBV27 NA TGTGCCAGCAGTTCAGATTACACTGAAGCTTTCTTT CASSSDYTEAFF
16 TRBJ1-2 NA TRBV6-2/TRBV6-3 NA TGTGCCAGCAGTTACTCTCGCGATGGAGGATACTATGGCTACACCTTC CASSYSRDGGYYGYTF
17 TRBJ2-7 NA TRBV4-3 TRBD2 TGCGCCAGCACAGGGAGGGCAATGGCAATACGACCCCACGAGCAGTACTTC CASTGRAMAIRPHEQYF
12 TRBJ2-7 NA TRBV24-1 NA TGTGCCACCCGAGAGACAAACTACGAGCAGTACTTC CATRETNYEQYF
14 TRBJ2-2 NA TRBV6-5 TRBD1 TGTGCCAGCAGTTACCGGGACAGGGCCGGGGAGCTGTTTTTT CASSYRDRAGELFF
13 TRBJ1-1 few TRBV6-6 TRBD1 TGTGCCGGGCGCCGGGACAGTAACACTGAAGCTTTCTTT CAGRRDSNTEAFF
13 TRBJ2-7 many TRBV16 TRBD1 TGTGCCAGCAGCTGGACAGGGGACCACGAGCAGTACTTC CASSWTGDHEQYF
14 TRBJ1-3 NA TRBV2 NA TGTGCCAGCAGGGAGGTCGGCATGGGGAACACCATATATTTT CASREVGMGNTIYF
16 TRBJ2-7 NA TRBV4-1 TRBD1 TGCGCCAGCAGCCAAGATCACAGGGGGCCCTCCTACGAGCAGTACTTC CASSQDHRGPSYEQYF
13 TRBJ1-5 NA TRBV12-3/TRBV12-4 NA TGTGCCAGCAGTTTGAGGGACTCCCAACCCCAGCATTTT CASSLRDSQPQHF
17 TRBJ2-1 NA TRBV18 NA TGTGCCAGCTCACCGGTACTGGAGACTCCCTCCTACAATGAGCAGTTCTTC CASSPVLETPSYNEQFF
16 TRBJ1-1 NA TRBV5-1 TRBD1 TGCGCCAGCAGCTTGAGGACAGGGGGCAGGGGCACTGAAGCTTTCTTT CASSLRTGGRGTEAFF
17 TRBJ2-1 NA TRBV4-3 NA TGCGCCAGCAGCCAAGTCATATGGGCCGCCTCTTACAATGAGCAGTTCTTC CASSQVIWAASYNEQFF
16 TRBJ2-3 NA TRBV5-4 TRBD2 TGTGCCAGCAGCTTGGGACTAGCGGGGGAGGGGGATACGCAGTATTTT CASSLGLAGEGDTQYF
14 TRBJ2-7 NA TRBV7-2 NA TGTGCCAGCAGCTCCGGACGGGGGACCTACGAGCAGTACTTC CASSSGRGTYEQYF
13 TRBJ1-2 NA TRBV4-2 NA TGTGCCAGCAGCCTACAGGGAACCATGGGCTACACCTTC CASSLQGTMGYTF
16 TRBJ1-5 few TRBV19 NA TGTGCCAGTAGTATAACAGGGCGAGGGAGCAATCAGCCCCAGCATTTT CASSITGRGSNQPQHF
14 TRBJ1-2 NA TRBV11-2 NA TGTGCCAGCAGCTTAGGGACAGTCAACTATGGCTACACCTTC CASSLGTVNYGYTF
15 TRBJ2-7 NA TRBV7-9 TRBD2 TGTGCCAGCAGCTCCGGGACTAGCTCCGGGTACGAGCAGTACTTC CASSSGTSSGYEQYF
11 TRBJ2-1 NA TRBV20-1 NA TGCAGTGCCCGCAGACTCGGTGAGCAGTTCTTC CSARRLGEQFF
15 TRBJ2-1 NA TRBV11-2 TRBD2 TGTGCCAGCAGCTTACCTTCGGGGGGTAACAATGAGCAGTTCTTC CASSLPSGGNNEQFF
15 TRBJ2-1 many TRBV10-3 TRBD2 TGTGCCATCAGTGAGAAGCGGGGGGAAAACAATGAGCAGTTCTTC CAISEKRGENNEQFF
16 TRBJ2-7 NA TRBV5-1 TRBD1 TGCGCCAGCAGCTTGGAGGCCAGGGGGTCCTCCTACGAGCAGTACTTC CASSLEARGSSYEQYF
14 TRBJ2-7 NA TRBV5-4 TRBD1 TGTGCCAGCAGTCACCGGACAGGGCCCTACGAGCAGTACTTC CASSHRTGPYEQYF
13 TRBJ2-5 NA TRBV7-3 NA TGTGCCAGCAGCTTAAGTCTGCGAGAGACCCAGTACTTC CASSLSLRETQYF
13 TRBJ2-1 NA TRBV7-9 NA TGTGCCAGCAGCTTGTCGGGGGAAGGGGAGCAGTTCTTC CASSLSGEGEQFF
14 TRBJ1-2 NA TRBV14 TRBD1 TGTGCCAGCAGCCAAGGGGGGACAGGGGGAGGCTACACCTTC CASSQGGTGGGYTF
17 TRBJ1-5 once TRBV3-1/TRBV3-2 TRBD1 TGTGCCAGCAGCCAAGATCCGGGGACAGCAAATAATCAGCCCCAGCATTTT CASSQDPGTANNQPQHF
16 TRBJ2-3 NA TRBV7-9 TRBD1 TGTGCCAGCAGCCAACTACGACAGGGGGAGGAAGATACGCAGTATTTT CASSQLRQGEEDTQYF
16 TRBJ2-3 NA TRBV11-3 TRBD2 TGTGCCAGCAGCTTCGGGGGAGGGAGCGGCACAGATACGCAGTATTTT CASSFGGGSGTDTQYF
17 TRBJ2-3 NA TRBV4-3 TRBD1 TGCGCCAGCAGCCAACAATGGGACAGGGGGGCGGCAGATACGCAGTATTTT CASSQQWDRGAADTQYF
14 TRBJ2-2 NA TRBV19 NA TGTGCCAGTAGTAAGACAGGGAACACCGGGGAGCTGTTTTTT CASSKTGNTGELFF
14 TRBJ2-7 NA TRBV14 NA TGTGCCAGCAGCCGACGACAGAATTCCTACGAGCAGTACTTC CASSRRQNSYEQYF